These T cell receptor beta chains were read from a single sample in a study of Ad26.COV2.S vaccination and SARS-CoV-2 variants. TCRdb's copy holds only in-frame clones and misses some; the assay was immunoSEQ multiplex PCR. The top ten clones hold 12% of a sample with approximately 450,000 clones, roughly 90% of them seen once. The specimen was peripheral blood, collected in a trial of Ad26.COV2.S vaccine versus placebo. The source of these receptors is a person aged 18-60 years who received the Ad26.COV2.S COVID-19 vaccine or a placebo. Each CDR3 is given without its conserved first and last residue. The order of the fields is V gene, J gene, D gene, CDR3 protein. The D gene is left open where the match is weak.

TRBV28,TRBJ2-5,.,ASNTQETQY
TRBV29-1,TRBJ1-1,.,SVEGRLNTEAF
TRBV5-6,TRBJ2-1,TRBD2,ASSDGTSGRVRQF
TRBV5-1,TRBJ1-2,TRBD1,ASSLVGQGDYGYT
TRBV28,TRBJ1-2,TRBD1,ASSTWTGGEVYGYT
TRBV5-1,TRBJ2-1,TRBD2,ASSPQTSGRIDEQF
TRBV11-2,TRBJ1-6,.,ASSQAQGMGVRNSPLH
TRBV21-1,TRBJ2-1,.,ASSKAHRLAGGRSYNEQF
TRBV5-1,TRBJ1-1,TRBD1,ASSLALGTGLNTEAF
TRBV19,TRBJ1-2,.,ASNTGSNYGYT
TRBV29-1,TRBJ2-3,TRBD1,SASGQSTDTQY
TRBV24-1,TRBJ2-3,.,ATGDITDTQY
TRBV24-1,TRBJ2-7,TRBD1,ATSDSGTGLSEQY
TRBV10-1,TRBJ2-1,.,ASSESRLPSEQF
TRBV5-1,TRBJ2-2,.,ASSLVGSKPGELF
TRBV6-2/TRBV6-3,TRBJ2-4,.,ASSYGGQSIAKNIQY
TRBV25-1,TRBJ2-5,.,ASSDIGSKKTQY
TRBV11-2,TRBJ2-1,TRBD2,ASRPGTSGRSSYNEQF
TRBV19,TRBJ1-5,.,ASLSSNQPQH
TRBV10-3,TRBJ2-1,TRBD1,AIKGTDYNEQF
TRBV6-5,TRBJ1-1,TRBD1,ASSFRGQPNTEAF
TRBV6-2/TRBV6-3,TRBJ2-7,.,ASSSPGTSSYEQY
TRBV5-5,TRBJ1-5,.,ASTITPNQPQH
TRBV27,TRBJ2-7,TRBD2,ASSPGTSVSSYEQY
TRBV7-9,TRBJ1-4,.,ASSPPERNEKLF
TRBV28,TRBJ2-1,TRBD2,ASSARLAGTLSGF
TRBV7-2,TRBJ2-1,.,ASSLDVGRYNEQF
TRBV4-3,TRBJ1-6,.,ASSQDSSSPLH
TRBV10-2,TRBJ1-2,.,ASSESRQDPYGYT
TRBV10-3,TRBJ2-7,TRBD1,AISSGQGTHEQY
TRBV11-2,TRBJ1-1,.,ASSLFGLPTTERDTEAF
TRBV2,TRBJ2-3,.,ASSEARDTQY
TRBV5-1,TRBJ2-5,TRBD1,ASSQTGDQETQY
TRBV27,TRBJ1-5,.,ASRTTEYSNQPQH
TRBV19,TRBJ1-5,.,ASSIGAGGNQPQH
TRBV9,TRBJ1-5,TRBD1,ASSQDRDQPQH
TRBV7-2,TRBJ2-1,.,ASSPRQANNEQF
TRBV3-1/TRBV3-2,TRBJ1-1,.,ASSQSDGAAF
TRBV12-3/TRBV12-4,TRBJ2-1,.,ASSLGSEQF
TRBV7-3,TRBJ2-2,.,ASSSRTSSTGELF
TRBV10-1,TRBJ1-5,.,ASTNNQPQH
TRBV10-3,TRBJ2-2,.,AISDSQGSGELF
TRBV7-8,TRBJ1-6,.,ASSLADQGVGSYNSPLH
TRBV20-1,TRBJ2-7,TRBD2,SASRSIAGSVYEQY
TRBV19,TRBJ2-1,TRBD2,ASSIDSGRSSYNEQF
TRBV7-9,TRBJ1-2,TRBD1,ASSPTGLANYGYT
TRBV5-4,TRBJ1-2,.,ASSFGGGRPDSRYT
TRBV29-1,TRBJ1-5,TRBD1,SVSQGARQPQH